These 10 T cell receptor beta chains came from one sample sequenced in a study of blood T cell repertoires in COVID-19. Sequencing used immunoSEQ multiplex PCR; TCRdb keeps in-frame clones, though not all of them. The sample holds about 98,000 clones, 87% seen once. Source material: peripheral blood. The receptors shown here come from a man aged 45-65 years with active COVID-19.

The chain combines TRBV6-5 with TRBJ2-6; no definite D call. Looked up from germline, CDR1 is MNHEY and CDR2 is SVGAGI. This CDR3 comprises 15 residues. V lost 1 base to trimming and J lost 0 bases, with 4 bases between them. The CDR3 bases are TGTGCCAGCAGTTACTTCTCCTCTGGGGCCAACGTCCTGACTTTC. Its protein is CASSYFSSGANVLTF.

The V gene is TRBV5-6, the J gene TRBJ1-4, with D perhaps TRBD1 (5 bases). The CDR3 loop spans 14 amino acids. Germline CDR1 and CDR2: SGHDT and YYEEEE. V was cut by 6 bases and J by 5 bases, with 14 bases left in between. CDR3 in amino acids: CASTQGRRNEKLFF. As DNA, the CDR3 is TGTGCCAGCACTCAGGGCCGAAGAAATGAAAAACTGTTTTTT.

This clone has just one count. The chain employs TRBV3-1 (or the pseudogene TRBV3-2) and TRBJ2-1; 9 bases are shared with TRBD2. The junction had 11 bases not matched to a gene; V was cut back by 1 base and J by 7 bases. CDR1 is LGHDT, CDR2 YNNKEL, per germline (reference sequence). The CDR3 has 17 amino acids. CDR3 nucleotides: TGTGCCAGCAGCCAAGGGGTAAGGCGGGGGGGAGAGAATGAGCAGTTCTTC. This translates into CASSQGVRRGGENEQFF.

CDR3 in amino acids: CASSPQGADTQYF. The CDR3 region has the DNA TGTGCCAGCAGCCCTCAGGGGGCAGATACGCAGTATTTT. J is TRBJ2-3 and V is TRBV7-2, with 7 nucleotides matching TRBD1. This CDR3 is 13 amino acids long. CDR1 is SGHTA, CDR2 FQGNSA, per germline. V lost 5 bases to trimming and J lost 4 bases; unmatched junction nucleotides: 3.

This clone was recorded once. This rearrangement joins TRBV29-1 to TRBJ2-3, with 9 bases lining up with TRBD1. This CDR3 is 15 amino acids long. Losses at the gene ends were 4 bases for V and 0 bases for J; bases not matched to a gene: 5. Germline lookup yields CDR1 SQVTM and CDR2 ANQGSEA. CDR3 sequence: CSVGGGTGSTDTQYF. CDR3 bases: TGCAGCGTTGGGGGGGGGACAGGGAGCACAGATACGCAGTATTTT.

The chain carries TRBV3-1 (or the pseudogene TRBV3-2) and TRBJ1-1; no reliable D call. Trimming left V 6 bases short and J 10 bases short, with 21 bases between. This CDR3 region has 14 residues. Germline V gives CDR1 LGHDT, CDR2 YNNKEL (reference sequence). This CDR3 is CASRQSEGHPGAFF. The CDR3 DNA is TGTGCCAGCAGGCAATCTGAGGGCCACCCCGGAGCTTTCTTT.

The chain recombines TRBV29-1 with TRBJ2-1, with D uncertain. The V gene's germline CDR1 is SQVTM and CDR2 ANQGSEA. Between the trimmed V and J ends, which lost 4 bases and 0 bases, there was a span of 10 bases. The CDR3 runs to 14 residues. CDR3 DNA sequence: TGCAGCGTTGTGGGCCCAAGCTCCTACAATGAGCAGTTCTTC. Translation gives CSVVGPSSYNEQFF.

CDR3 DNA sequence: TGTGCCAGCAGCTTGTCTGGTGTTGCGCAGCCCCAGCATTTT. Translation: CASSLSGVAQPQHF. The chain combines TRBV5-6 with TRBJ1-5; no clear D. The CDR3 loop spans 14 amino acids. Germline-derived CDR1 and CDR2 are SGHDT and YYEEEE. V was cut by 1 base and J by 7 bases, with 12 bases left in between. The entire variable domain, with the rest obtained from reference TRBV5-6 and TRBJ1-5, is as follows: DAGVTQSPTHLIKTRGQQVTLRCSPKSGHDTVSWYQQALGQGPQFIFQYYEEEERQRGNFPDRFSGHQFPNYSSELNVNALLLGDSALYLCASSLSGVAQPQHFGDGTRLSIL.

V gene TRBV19 combines with J gene TRBJ1-2; TRBD1 aligns across 7 bases. CDR1 and CDR2 from the germline V gene are LNHDA and SQIVND (reference sequence). This CDR3 comprises 15 residues. V gave up 6 bases and J gave up 6 bases; unmatched junction bases: 13. The CDR3 DNA follows: TGTGCCAGTAGGAACAGGGGCCTAGGAGAGGATGGCTACACCTTC. It encodes CASRNRGLGEDGYTF.

The genes are TRBV4-1 and TRBJ2-5; TRBD2 matches at 7 bases. V shed 2 bases and J 5 bases; nucleotides not matched to a gene: 11. The CDR3 has 16 residues. From germline, CDR1 is MGHRA and CDR2 YSYEKL. The CDR3 DNA reads as TGCGCCAGCAGCCAATCGCCGCGGGACTACCGCGAGACCCAGTACTTC. Protein: CASSQSPRDYRETQYF.